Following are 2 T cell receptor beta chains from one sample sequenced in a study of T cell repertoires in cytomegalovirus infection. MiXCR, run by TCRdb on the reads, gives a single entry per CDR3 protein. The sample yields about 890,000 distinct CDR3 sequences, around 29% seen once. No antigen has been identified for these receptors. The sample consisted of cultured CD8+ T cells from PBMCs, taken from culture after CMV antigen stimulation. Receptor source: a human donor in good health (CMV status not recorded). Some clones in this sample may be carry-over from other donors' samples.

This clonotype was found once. The CDR3, as DNA: TGTGCCAGCAGTTACTCCTCAGGGGGCAGGGTTGGCTACACCTTC. It encodes CASSYSSGGRVGYTF. V and J are TRBV27 and TRBJ1-2, with 8 nucleotides matching TRBD1. Per the germline V gene, CDR1 is MNHEY and CDR2 is SMNVEV (reference sequence). This CDR3 is 15 amino acids long. Trimming removed 4 bases from V and 7 bases from J; junction bases left unmatched: 11.

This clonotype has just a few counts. The CDR3 DNA sequence: TGTGCCAGCAGTAGCGACAGGGCAGACACAGATACGCAGTATTTT. This gives the protein CASSSDRADTDTQYF. The chain links TRBV28 to TRBJ2-3, with 7 bases identical to TRBD1. The CDR3 sequence is 15 residues long. The J segment lost 2 bases and the V segment lost 5 bases, leaving 7 bases of the junction unmatched. Germline V lookup: CDR1 MDHEN, CDR2 SYDVKM.